Listed below are T cell receptor beta chains from one sample, sequenced in a study of cytomegalovirus exposure and HLA in healthy donors. The protocol was immunoSEQ multiplex PCR, while the TCRdb copy is restricted to in-frame clones and leaves out a portion. The data contain roughly 98,000 clones, 75% to 85% of them singletons. The sequencing input was PBMCs. These receptors were taken from a man between 18 and 35 years old in good health and CMV-seropositive. Both conserved end residues are part of each CDR3. A D gene is named only where the DNA matches it firmly. The listing skips clone size in some rows; elsewhere it reads once, few, many or a size class.

DNA	CDR3	D	size	J	V
TGTGCCAGCAGCTTAGACGGCGCGGGCTCACCCCTCCACTTT	CASSLDGAGSPLHF	-	-	TRBJ1-6	TRBV7-9
TGTGCCAGCAGCACATACAGGAGACTCGAAGAGACCCAGTACTTC	CASSTYRRLEETQYF	-	-	TRBJ2-5	TRBV7-9
TGTGCCAGCAGTACAGGGTTTACCTACGAGCAGTACTTC	CASSTGFTYEQYF	-	few	TRBJ2-7	TRBV6-1
TGTGCCAGCTCACCATTTTCAGGGGATCAGCCCCAGCATTTT	CASSPFSGDQPQHF	-	-	TRBJ1-5	TRBV18
TGCAGCGTCGGGACTAGCAGCGGAGAGACCCAGTACTTC	CSVGTSSGETQYF	TRBD2	-	TRBJ2-5	TRBV29-1
TGTGCCACCAGCAGAGTAGGCGGGGGGGAGTTAGGTGAGACCCAGTACTTC	CATSRVGGGELGETQYF	TRBD2	-	TRBJ2-5	TRBV15
TGCGCCAGCAGCTCGCTCCCTTCAGGGGGCTACTTCAATGAGCAGTTCTTC	CASSSLPSGGYFNEQFF	TRBD1	few	TRBJ2-1	TRBV5-1
TGCGCCAGCAGCCAAGATTTCGGAGAGAGAGAGACCCAGTACTTC	CASSQDFGERETQYF	-	-	TRBJ2-5	TRBV4-1
TGCGCCAGCAGCTTGGCCCCCCTAGCGGGGGGGCGAAATGAGCAGTTCTTC	CASSLAPLAGGRNEQFF	TRBD2	-	TRBJ2-1	TRBV5-1
TGCGCCAGCAGCCAAGGGCTCAGCTCCTACGAGCAGTACTTC	CASSQGLSSYEQYF	-	once	TRBJ2-7	TRBV4-1
TGTGCCAGCAGCCCTCGAAAAGGGGGCGCTTATAGCAATCAGCCCCAGCATTTT	CASSPRKGGAYSNQPQHF	TRBD1	once	TRBJ1-5	TRBV28
TGTGCCAGCGAGCACCTTCAAGAGACCCAGTACTTC	CASEHLQETQYF	-	few	TRBJ2-5	TRBV5-8
TGTGCCAGCAGTTTATCGAGGAATACTGAAGCTTTCTTT	CASSLSRNTEAFF	-	-	TRBJ1-1	TRBV27
TGTGCCAGCAGTGGATGGGACAGCAGCCGGAGTGAGCATTTT	CASSGWDSSRSEHF	TRBD1	-	TRBJ1-5	TRBV6-5
TGTGCCAGCAGTGGTTTTTCGCGGAATCAGCCCCAGCATTTT	CASSGFSRNQPQHF	-	few	TRBJ1-5	TRBV6-1
TGTGCCAGCCGTGTAGGAGGGGATCAGCCCCAGCATTTT	CASRVGGDQPQHF	-	-	TRBJ1-5	TRBV28
TGTGCCAGCAGCTTACTGAGGAGATCGGTGGATGGAAATTCACCCCTCCACTTT	CASSLLRRSVDGNSPLHF	-	-	TRBJ1-6	TRBV7-2
TGTGCCAGTAGCACCCTCAGGGGACCGCCCTCTTCCTACGAGCAGTACTTC	CASSTLRGPPSSYEQYF	-	few	TRBJ2-7	TRBV19
TGTGCCAGCAGTGGATTAGCGGGGTACAATGAGCAGTTCTTC	CASSGLAGYNEQFF	TRBD2	-	TRBJ2-1	TRBV2
TGCGCCAGCAGCCAGGAAACAGGGGGCGAGCTGAACACTGAAGCTTTCTTT	CASSQETGGELNTEAFF	TRBD1	-	TRBJ1-1	TRBV4-1
TGCGCCAGCACCCTGGGCTCGCAACAGGGGCCCTATGGCTACACCTTC	CASTLGSQQGPYGYTF	TRBD1	once	TRBJ1-2	TRBV5-1
TGTGCCAGCAGCTGGGCCGGGACAGGGGCTTACGAGCAGTACTTC	CASSWAGTGAYEQYF	TRBD1	-	TRBJ2-7	TRBV7-8
TGTGCCAGCTCCCGACAGGGGCTTGACACTGAAGCTTTCTTT	CASSRQGLDTEAFF	TRBD1	-	TRBJ1-1	TRBV18
TGTGCCAGCAGCCCTATCAGGGTTGAAAAACTGTTTTTT	CASSPIRVEKLFF	-	-	TRBJ1-4	TRBV12-1
TGTGCCAGCAGCTCAGGGGACAGGAACACTGAAGCTTTCTTT	CASSSGDRNTEAFF	TRBD1	few	TRBJ1-1	TRBV2
TGTGCCAGCAGAACAGGCAATCAGCCCCAGCATTTT	CASRTGNQPQHF	-	few	TRBJ1-5	TRBV7-9
TGTGCCAGCAGCCCGCGAGGACTAGCGGGCAGGGAGACCCAGTACTTC	CASSPRGLAGRETQYF	TRBD2	-	TRBJ2-5	TRBV5-6
TGTGCCAGCAGTGATATGGGGCTAGCGGGGGCAAGTCTAGCCAAAAACATTCAGTACTTC	CASSDMGLAGASLAKNIQYF	TRBD2	-	TRBJ2-4	TRBV6-1
TGTGCCAGTAGTATAGAAGGGGCGTCCTACGAGCAGTACTTC	CASSIEGASYEQYF	-	few	TRBJ2-7	TRBV19
TGTGCCAGCAGCGAAACAGGGACTAATGAAAAACTGTTTTTT	CASSETGTNEKLFF	-	-	TRBJ1-4	TRBV9
TGTGCCAGCAGCCCGGGGAGCACAGATACGCAGTATTTT	CASSPGSTDTQYF	-	-	TRBJ2-3	TRBV7-2
TGTGCCAGCAGCGCCTCGGATGGGGCCATATACGAGCAGTACTTC	CASSASDGAIYEQYF	-	once	TRBJ2-7	TRBV7-6
TGTGCTAGTGGTTTGGAAGTTAGCCCAACTAATGAAAAACTGTTTTTT	CASGLEVSPTNEKLFF	-	few	TRBJ1-4	TRBV12-5